This T cell receptor beta chain was obtained from a study of graft-versus-host responses after intestinal transplantation. From germline, CDR1 is MNHNY and CDR2 SVGAGI (reference sequence). V trimming: 0 bases; J trimming: 7 bases; junction bases outside the gene matches: 6. The CDR3 has 15 amino acids. Notes on this clone: What it recognizes is unknown.

Assay: immunoSEQ multiplex PCR; the TCRdb copy retains only in-frame clones and omits some. Altogether about 110,000 clones are present, around 90% being singletons, with the ten largest covering 0.2% to 0.25%. The V call is TRBV6-6, the J call TRBJ1-1; 9 bases align to TRBD1. Specimen: unstimulated CD4+ T cells sorted from spleen or lymph node cells, collected before transplant. This clonotype was sampled from a human donor who was the organ donor for an intestinal transplant. This CDR3 reads CASSYSTGGSGEAFF. CDR3 DNA: TGTGCCAGCAGTTACTCGACAGGGGGATCTGGTGAAGCTTTCTTT.